Listed below are T cell receptor beta chains from one sample, sequenced in a study of early T cells in non-severe SARS-CoV-2 infection. In TCRdb, the 5' RACE reads were re-called with MiXCR into one record per CDR3 protein. The sample has around 100,000 distinct CDR3 sequences, roughly 17% seen once; the top ten hold around 1.3%. The sample consisted of whole blood. These receptors were collected from an adult who was a healthcare worker with PCR-confirmed SARS-CoV-2 infection or an uninfected control (not recorded which). Both conserved end residues are part of each CDR3. Fields, in order: clone size, J gene, V gene, CDR3 protein. Clone size appears in some rows only: once, few, many, or a class for an expanded clone.

clone_size: few; j_call: TRBJ1-1; v_call: TRBV7-9; cdr3_aa: CASSGQGYTEAFF
clone_size: .; j_call: TRBJ2-7; v_call: TRBV12-3/TRBV12-4; cdr3_aa: CASSPSGYPYEQYF
clone_size: few; j_call: TRBJ2-1; v_call: TRBV11-3; cdr3_aa: CASSQTGGMSNEQFF
clone_size: many; j_call: TRBJ2-3; v_call: TRBV6-5; cdr3_aa: CASSYRGPSGGYTDTQYF
clone_size: few; j_call: TRBJ2-1; v_call: TRBV28; cdr3_aa: CASRHRYGTELSYNEQFF
clone_size: many; j_call: TRBJ1-2; v_call: TRBV7-2; cdr3_aa: CASSLNPGQLHGYTF
clone_size: many; j_call: TRBJ2-7; v_call: TRBV18; cdr3_aa: CASSPRENPYEQYF
clone_size: .; j_call: TRBJ1-1; v_call: TRBV11-2; cdr3_aa: CASRRTGVGDTEAFF
clone_size: many; j_call: TRBJ2-7; v_call: TRBV7-9; cdr3_aa: CASSSGLAGGEQYF
clone_size: few; j_call: TRBJ2-7; v_call: TRBV29-1; cdr3_aa: CSVLWRDEQYF
clone_size: .; j_call: TRBJ2-3; v_call: TRBV20-1; cdr3_aa: CSAREPVSTDTQYF
clone_size: .; j_call: TRBJ2-7; v_call: TRBV18; cdr3_aa: CASSPGQGKPYEQYF
clone_size: .; j_call: TRBJ1-1; v_call: TRBV12-5; cdr3_aa: CASGLNTEAFF
clone_size: few; j_call: TRBJ2-2; v_call: TRBV6-4; cdr3_aa: CASSDGQGVTGELFF
clone_size: few; j_call: TRBJ2-7; v_call: TRBV18; cdr3_aa: CASSPRDNPYEQYF
clone_size: many; j_call: TRBJ2-1; v_call: TRBV18; cdr3_aa: CASLERGPDNEQFF
clone_size: once; j_call: TRBJ2-2; v_call: TRBV20-1; cdr3_aa: CGARGSENTGELFF
clone_size: .; j_call: TRBJ2-7; v_call: TRBV29-1; cdr3_aa: CSVENSGISYEQYF
clone_size: .; j_call: TRBJ2-5; v_call: TRBV15; cdr3_aa: CATSTQETQYF
clone_size: few; j_call: TRBJ1-2; v_call: TRBV15; cdr3_aa: CATSRDPDRLLYGYTF
clone_size: .; j_call: TRBJ2-7; v_call: TRBV7-8; cdr3_aa: CASSLAEEQYF
clone_size: .; j_call: TRBJ2-5; v_call: TRBV7-6; cdr3_aa: CASSPVRAGAQETQYF
clone_size: .; j_call: TRBJ2-2; v_call: TRBV20-1; cdr3_aa: CSANGQGSTGELFF